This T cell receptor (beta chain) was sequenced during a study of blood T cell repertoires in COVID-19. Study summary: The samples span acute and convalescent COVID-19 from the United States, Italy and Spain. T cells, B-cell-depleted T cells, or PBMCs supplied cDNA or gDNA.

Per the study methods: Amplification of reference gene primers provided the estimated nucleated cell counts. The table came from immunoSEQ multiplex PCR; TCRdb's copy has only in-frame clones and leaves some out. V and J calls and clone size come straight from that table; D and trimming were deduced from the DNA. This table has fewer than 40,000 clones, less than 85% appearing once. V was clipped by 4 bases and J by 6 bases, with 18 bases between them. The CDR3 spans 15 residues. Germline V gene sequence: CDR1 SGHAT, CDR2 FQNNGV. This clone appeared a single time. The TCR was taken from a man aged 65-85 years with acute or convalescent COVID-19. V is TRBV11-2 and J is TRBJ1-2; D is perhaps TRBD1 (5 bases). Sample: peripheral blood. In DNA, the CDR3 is TGTGCCAGCAGCTCCCAGACAGCGTTAGAAAATGGCTACACCTTC. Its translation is CASSSQTALENGYTF.